This T cell receptor (beta chain) originates from a study of OX40 agonist ivuxolimab in advanced cancers. Study-level information: The dose-escalation cohort was around 83% male, with a mean age of approximately 61 years, ranging roughly 20 to 90. General observations from the study: Individuals who were partial responders at 0.1-3.0 mg/kg had clonal expansion that ranked among the lowest. At doses 0.1 to 3.0 mg/kg, CD4+ and CD8+ clones expanded.

About this clone itself: What it binds is not known.

CDR1 SGHNT and CDR2 YYREEE come from the germline V gene (reference sequence). Losses at the gene ends were 2 bases for V and 9 bases for J; bases not matched to a gene: 6. This CDR3 region has 15 residues. Only in-frame clones appear in the TCRdb table, and some are missing; sequencing was by immunoSEQ multiplex PCR. The data contain about 35,000 clones, around nine tenths of them singletons. The TCR originated in an adult with an advanced solid tumor such as melanoma, head and neck, liver or kidney cancer. The sample here was CD4+ or CD8+ T cells sorted from blood, taken in a trial of the OX40 agonist ivuxolimab. The chain is built from TRBV5-4 and TRBJ2-1; the match to TRBD2 covers 12 bases. CDR3 protein: CASSFGLAGKGEQFF. CDR3 coding DNA: TGTGCCAGCAGCTTTGGACTAGCGGGGAAGGGTGAGCAGTTCTTC.